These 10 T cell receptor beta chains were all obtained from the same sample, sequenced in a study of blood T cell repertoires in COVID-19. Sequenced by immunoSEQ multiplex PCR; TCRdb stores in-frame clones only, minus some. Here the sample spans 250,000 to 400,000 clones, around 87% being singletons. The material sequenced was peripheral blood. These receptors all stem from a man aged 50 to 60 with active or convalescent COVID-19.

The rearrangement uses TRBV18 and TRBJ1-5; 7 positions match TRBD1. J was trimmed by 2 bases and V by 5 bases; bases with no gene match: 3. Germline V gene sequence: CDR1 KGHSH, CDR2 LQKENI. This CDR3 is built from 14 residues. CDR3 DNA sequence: TGTGCCAGCTCAGAGGGGGCTCGCAATCAGCCCCAGCATTTT. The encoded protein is CASSEGARNQPQHF.

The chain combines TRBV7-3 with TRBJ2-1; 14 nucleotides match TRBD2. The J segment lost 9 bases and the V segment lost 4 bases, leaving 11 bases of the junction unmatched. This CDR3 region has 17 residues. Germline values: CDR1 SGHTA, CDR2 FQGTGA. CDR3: CASSSAGLAGGEGEQFF. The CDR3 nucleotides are TGTGCCAGCAGCTCCGCCGGACTAGCGGGAGGTGAGGGTGAGCAGTTCTTC. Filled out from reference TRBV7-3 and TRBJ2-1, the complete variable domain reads GAGVSQTPSNKVTEKGKYVELRCDPISGHTALYWYRQSLGQGPEFLIYFQGTGAADDSGLPNDRFFAVRPEGSVSTLKIQRTERGDSAVYLCASSSAGLAGGEGEQFFGPGTRLTVL.

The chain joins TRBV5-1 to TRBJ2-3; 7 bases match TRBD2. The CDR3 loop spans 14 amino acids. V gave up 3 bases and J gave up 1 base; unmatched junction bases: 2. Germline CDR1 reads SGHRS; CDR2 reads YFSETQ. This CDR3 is CASSSGGGTDTQYF. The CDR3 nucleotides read TGCGCCAGCAGCTCGGGAGGTGGCACAGATACGCAGTATTTT.

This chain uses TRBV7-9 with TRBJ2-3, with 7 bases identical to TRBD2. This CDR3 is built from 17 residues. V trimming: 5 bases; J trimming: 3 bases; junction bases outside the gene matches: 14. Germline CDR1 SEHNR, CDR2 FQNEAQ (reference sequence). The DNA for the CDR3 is TGTGCCAGCAGCCGTAACGAGTTAAGGGAGGGAACAGATACGCAGTATTTT. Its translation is CASSRNELREGTDTQYF. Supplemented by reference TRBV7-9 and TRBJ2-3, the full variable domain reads DTGVSQNPRHKITKRGQNVTFRCDPISEHNRLYWYRQTLGQGPEFLTYFQNEAQLEKSRLLSDRFSAERPKGSFSTLEIQRTEQGDSAMYLCASSRNELREGTDTQYFGPGTRLTVL.

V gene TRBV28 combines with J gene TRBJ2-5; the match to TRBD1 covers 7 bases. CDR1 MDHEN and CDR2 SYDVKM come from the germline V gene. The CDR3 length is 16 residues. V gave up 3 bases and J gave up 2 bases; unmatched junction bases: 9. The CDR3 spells CASSFPTGRVQETQYF. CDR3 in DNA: TGTGCCAGCAGTTTTCCGACAGGGCGGGTTCAAGAGACCCAGTACTTC.

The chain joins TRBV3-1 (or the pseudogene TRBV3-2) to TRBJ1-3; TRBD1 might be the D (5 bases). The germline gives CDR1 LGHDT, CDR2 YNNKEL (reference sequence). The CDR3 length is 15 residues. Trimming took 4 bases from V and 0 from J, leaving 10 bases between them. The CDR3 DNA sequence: TGTGCCAGCAGCCCGCAGGGTGCCTCTGGAAACACCATATATTTT. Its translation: CASSPQGASGNTIYF.

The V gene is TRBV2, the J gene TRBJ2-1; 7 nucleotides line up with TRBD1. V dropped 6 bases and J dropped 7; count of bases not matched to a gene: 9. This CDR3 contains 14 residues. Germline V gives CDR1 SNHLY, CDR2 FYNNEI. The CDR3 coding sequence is TGTGCCAGCAGCGTGCAGGGGGTGGGGAATGAGCAGTTCTTC. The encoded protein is CASSVQGVGNEQFF. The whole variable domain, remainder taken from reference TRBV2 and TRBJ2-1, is EPEVTQTPSHQVTQMGQEVILRCVPISNHLYFYWYRQILGQKVEFLVSFYNNEISEKSEIFDDQFSVERPDGSNFTLKIRSTKLEDSAMYFCASSVQGVGNEQFFGPGTRLTVL.

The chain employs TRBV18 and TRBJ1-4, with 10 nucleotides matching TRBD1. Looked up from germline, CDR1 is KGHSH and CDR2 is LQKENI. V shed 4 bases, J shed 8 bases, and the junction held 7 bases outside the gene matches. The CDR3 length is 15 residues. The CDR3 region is CASSLRTGGGEKLFF. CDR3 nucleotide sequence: TGTGCCAGCTCACTTCGGACAGGGGGAGGCGAAAAACTGTTTTTT. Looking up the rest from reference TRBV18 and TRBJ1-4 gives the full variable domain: NAGVMQNPRHLVRRRGQEARLRCSPMKGHSHVYWYRQLPEEGLKFMVYLQKENIIDESGMPKERFSAEFPKEGPSILRIQQVVRGDSAAYFCASSLRTGGGEKLFFGSGTQLSVL.

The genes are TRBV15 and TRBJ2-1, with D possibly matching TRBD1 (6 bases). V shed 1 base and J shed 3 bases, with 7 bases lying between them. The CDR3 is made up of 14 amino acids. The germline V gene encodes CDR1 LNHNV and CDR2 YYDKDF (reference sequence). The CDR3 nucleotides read TGTGCCACCAGCAGAGGGGACAACTACAATGAGCAGTTCTTC. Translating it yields CATSRGDNYNEQFF. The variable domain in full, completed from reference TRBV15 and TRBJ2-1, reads DAMVIQNPRYQVTQFGKPVTLSCSQTLNHNVMYWYQQKSSQAPKLLFHYYDKDFNNEADTPDNFQSRRPNTSFCFLDIRSPGLGDTAMYLCATSRGDNYNEQFFGPGTRLTVL.

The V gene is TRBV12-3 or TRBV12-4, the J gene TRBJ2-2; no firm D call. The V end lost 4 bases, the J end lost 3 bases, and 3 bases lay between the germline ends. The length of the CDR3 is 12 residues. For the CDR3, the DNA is TGTGCCAGCAGTTCGGACACCGGGGAGCTGTTTTTT. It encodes CASSSDTGELFF.